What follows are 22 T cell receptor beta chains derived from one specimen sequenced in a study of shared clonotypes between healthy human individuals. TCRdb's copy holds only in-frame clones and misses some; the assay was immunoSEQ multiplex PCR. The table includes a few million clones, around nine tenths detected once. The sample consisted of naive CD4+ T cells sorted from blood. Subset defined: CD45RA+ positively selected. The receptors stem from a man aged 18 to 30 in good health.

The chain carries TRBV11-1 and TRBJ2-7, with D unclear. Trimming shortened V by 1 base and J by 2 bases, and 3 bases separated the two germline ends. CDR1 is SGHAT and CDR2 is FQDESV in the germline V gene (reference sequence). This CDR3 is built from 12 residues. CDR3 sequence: CASSLDPYEQYF. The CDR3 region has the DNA TGTGCCAGCAGCTTAGACCCCTACGAGCAGTACTTC.

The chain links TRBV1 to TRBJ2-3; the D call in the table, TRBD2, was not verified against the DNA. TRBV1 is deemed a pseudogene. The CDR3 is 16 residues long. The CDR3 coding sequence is TGCACCAGCAGCCAAGTGGTGGGGGGGCTCGCAGATACGCAGTATTTT. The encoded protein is CTSSQVVGGLADTQYF.

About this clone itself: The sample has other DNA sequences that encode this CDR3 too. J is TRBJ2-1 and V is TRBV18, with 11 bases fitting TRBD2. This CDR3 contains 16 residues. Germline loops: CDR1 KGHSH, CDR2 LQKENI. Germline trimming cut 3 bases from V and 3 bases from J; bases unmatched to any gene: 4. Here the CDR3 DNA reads TGTGCCAGCTCACCTCGTACTAGCGGGGGCTACAATGAGCAGTTCTTC. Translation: CASSPRTSGGYNEQFF.

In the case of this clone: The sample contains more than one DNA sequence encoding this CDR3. The CDR3 is CASRTGSYEQYF. The CDR3, as DNA: TGTGCCAGCAGGACGGGGTCCTACGAGCAGTACTTC. The rearrangement uses TRBV28 and TRBJ2-7, with D possibly matching TRBD2 (5 bases). The germline V gene has CDR1 MDHEN and CDR2 SYDVKM. This CDR3 is 12 amino acids long. Trimming removed 6 bases at V and 1 base at J, with 7 bases between.

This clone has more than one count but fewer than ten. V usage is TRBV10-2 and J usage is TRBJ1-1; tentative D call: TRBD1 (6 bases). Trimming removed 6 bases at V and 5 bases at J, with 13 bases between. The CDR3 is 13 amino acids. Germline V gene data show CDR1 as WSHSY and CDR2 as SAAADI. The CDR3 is CASRTGRGTEAFF. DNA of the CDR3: TGCGCCAGCAGAACAGGGCGTGGAACTGAAGCTTTCTTT.

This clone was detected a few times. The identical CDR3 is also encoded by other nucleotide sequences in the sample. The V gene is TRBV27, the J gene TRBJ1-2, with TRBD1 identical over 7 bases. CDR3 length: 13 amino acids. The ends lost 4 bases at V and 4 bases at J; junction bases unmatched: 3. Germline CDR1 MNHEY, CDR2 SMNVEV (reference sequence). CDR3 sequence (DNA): TGTGCCAGCAGTTACAGGGGCGGCTATGGCTACACCTTC. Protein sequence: CASSYRGGYGYTF.

The CDR3, as DNA: TGCGCCAGCAGCTCTGTCAGGTCAGAGACCCAGTACTTC. Translated: CASSSVRSETQYF. This chain connects TRBV5-1 to TRBJ2-5; D is uncertain. V was pared by 3 bases and J by 4 bases, with 10 bases between. Germline V lookup: CDR1 SGHRS, CDR2 YFSETQ. The CDR3 length is 13 residues.

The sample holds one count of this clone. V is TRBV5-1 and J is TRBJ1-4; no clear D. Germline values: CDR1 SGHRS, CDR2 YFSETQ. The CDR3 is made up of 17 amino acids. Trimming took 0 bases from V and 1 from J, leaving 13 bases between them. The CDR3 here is CASSLALGVKTNEKLFF. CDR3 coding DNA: TGCGCCAGCAGCTTGGCGTTAGGAGTTAAAACTAATGAAAAACTGTTTTTT.

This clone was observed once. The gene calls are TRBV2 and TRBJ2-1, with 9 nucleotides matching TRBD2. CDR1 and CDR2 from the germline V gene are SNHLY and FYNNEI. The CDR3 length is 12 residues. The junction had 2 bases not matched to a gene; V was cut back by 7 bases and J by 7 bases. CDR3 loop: CASKREANEQFF. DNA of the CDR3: TGTGCCAGCAAGCGGGAGGCGAATGAGCAGTTCTTC.

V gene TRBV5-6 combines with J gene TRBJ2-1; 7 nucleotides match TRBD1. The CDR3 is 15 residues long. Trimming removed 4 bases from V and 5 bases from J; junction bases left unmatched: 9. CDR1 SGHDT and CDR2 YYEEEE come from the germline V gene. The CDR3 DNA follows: TGTGCCAGCAGCCCCCGGGGACAGTCAAACAATGAGCAGTTCTTC. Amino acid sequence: CASSPRGQSNNEQFF.

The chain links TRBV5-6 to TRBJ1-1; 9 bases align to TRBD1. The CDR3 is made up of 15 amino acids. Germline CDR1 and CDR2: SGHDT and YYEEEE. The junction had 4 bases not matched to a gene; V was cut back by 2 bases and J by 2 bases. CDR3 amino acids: CASSLGTGKNTEAFF. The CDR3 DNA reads TGTGCCAGCAGCTTAGGGACAGGGAAAAACACTGAAGCTTTCTTT.

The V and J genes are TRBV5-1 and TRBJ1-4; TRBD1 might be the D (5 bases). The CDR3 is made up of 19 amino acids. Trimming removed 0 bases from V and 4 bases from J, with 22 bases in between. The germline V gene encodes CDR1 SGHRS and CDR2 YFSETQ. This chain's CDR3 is CASSLALMDTEGYNEKLFF. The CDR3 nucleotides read TGCGCCAGCAGCTTGGCCCTCATGGACACCGAAGGGTATAATGAAAAACTGTTTTTT.

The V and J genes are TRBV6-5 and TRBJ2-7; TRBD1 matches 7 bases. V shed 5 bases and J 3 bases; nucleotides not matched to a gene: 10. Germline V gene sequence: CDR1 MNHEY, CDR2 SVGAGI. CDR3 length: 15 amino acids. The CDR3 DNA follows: TGTGCCAGCAGTCCCTCCTCTGGACAGGACTACGAGCAGTACTTC. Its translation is CASSPSSGQDYEQYF.

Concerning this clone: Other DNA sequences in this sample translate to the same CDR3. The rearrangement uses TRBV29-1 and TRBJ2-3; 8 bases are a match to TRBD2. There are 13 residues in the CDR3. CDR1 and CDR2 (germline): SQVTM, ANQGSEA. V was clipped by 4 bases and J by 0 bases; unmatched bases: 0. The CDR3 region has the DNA TGCAGCGTTGCTAGCGGGAGCACAGATACGCAGTATTTT. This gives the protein CSVASGSTDTQYF.

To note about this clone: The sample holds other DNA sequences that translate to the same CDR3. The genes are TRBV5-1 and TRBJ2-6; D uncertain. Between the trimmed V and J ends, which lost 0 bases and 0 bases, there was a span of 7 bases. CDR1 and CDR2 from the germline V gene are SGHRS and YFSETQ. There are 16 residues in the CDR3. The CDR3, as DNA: TGCGCCAGCAGCTTGGCCGGTAGCTCTGGGGCCAACGTCCTGACTTTC. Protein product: CASSLAGSSGANVLTF.

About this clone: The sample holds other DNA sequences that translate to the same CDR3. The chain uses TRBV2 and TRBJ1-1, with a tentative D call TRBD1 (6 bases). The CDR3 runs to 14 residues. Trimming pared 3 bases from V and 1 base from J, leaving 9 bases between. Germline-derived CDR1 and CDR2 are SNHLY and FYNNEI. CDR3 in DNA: TGTGCCAGCAGTGATCAGGGACAGAACACTGAAGCTTTCTTT. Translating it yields CASSDQGQNTEAFF.

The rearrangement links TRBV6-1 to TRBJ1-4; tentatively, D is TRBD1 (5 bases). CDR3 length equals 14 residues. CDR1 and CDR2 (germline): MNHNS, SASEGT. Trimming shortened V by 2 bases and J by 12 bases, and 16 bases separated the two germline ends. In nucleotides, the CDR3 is TGTGCCAGCAGTGAAACGACAGATACAAGAGAACTGTTTTTT. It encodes CASSETTDTRELFF.

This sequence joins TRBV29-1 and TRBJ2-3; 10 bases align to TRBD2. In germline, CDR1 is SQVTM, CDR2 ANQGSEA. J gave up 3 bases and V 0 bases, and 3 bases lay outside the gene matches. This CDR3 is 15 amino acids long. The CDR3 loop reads CSVEDRLAGTDTQYF. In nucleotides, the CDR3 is TGCAGCGTTGAAGACAGACTAGCGGGTACAGATACGCAGTATTTT.

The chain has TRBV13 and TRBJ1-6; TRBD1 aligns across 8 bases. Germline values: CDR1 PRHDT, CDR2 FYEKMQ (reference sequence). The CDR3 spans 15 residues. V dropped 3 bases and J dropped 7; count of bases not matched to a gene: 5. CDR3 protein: CASSFGQGRNSPLHF. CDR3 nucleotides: TGTGCCAGCAGCTTCGGACAGGGTCGCAATTCACCCCTCCACTTT.

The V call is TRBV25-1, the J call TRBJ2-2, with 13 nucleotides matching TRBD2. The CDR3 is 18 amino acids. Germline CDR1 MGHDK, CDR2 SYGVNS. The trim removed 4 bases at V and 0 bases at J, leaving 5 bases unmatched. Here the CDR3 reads CASSGGLAGAANTGELFF. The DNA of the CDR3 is TGTGCCAGCAGTGGTGGACTAGCGGGGGCAGCGAACACCGGGGAGCTGTTTTTT. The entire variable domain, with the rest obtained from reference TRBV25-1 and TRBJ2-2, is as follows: EADIYQTPRYLVIGTGKKITLECSQTMGHDKMYWYQQDPGMELHLIHYSYGVNSTEKGDLSSESTVSRIRTEHFPLTLESARPSHTSQYLCASSGGLAGAANTGELFFGEGSRLTVL.

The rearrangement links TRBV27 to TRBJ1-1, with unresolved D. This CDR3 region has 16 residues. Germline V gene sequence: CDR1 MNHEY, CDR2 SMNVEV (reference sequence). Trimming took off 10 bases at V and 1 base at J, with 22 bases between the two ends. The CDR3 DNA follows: TGTGCCACCCAGAGGCTCACCCCGCGTGGGAACACTGAAGCTTTCTTT. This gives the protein CATQRLTPRGNTEAFF.

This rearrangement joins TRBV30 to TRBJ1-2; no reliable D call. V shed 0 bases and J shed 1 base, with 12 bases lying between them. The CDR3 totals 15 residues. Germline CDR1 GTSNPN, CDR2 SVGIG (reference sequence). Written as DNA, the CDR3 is TGTGCCTGGAGTGTAGGGCGGCAGTTTAACTATGGCTACACCTTC. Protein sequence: CAWSVGRQFNYGYTF.